The 5 T cell receptor beta chains given below trace back to one sample, sequenced in a study of identifying expanded T cells in peripheral blood. The protocol was immunoSEQ multiplex PCR, while the TCRdb copy is restricted to in-frame clones and leaves out a portion. The table lists 90,000 or so clones, about 86% of them singletons. Sequencing input: blood. Receptors were obtained from a person aged 18 to 70 in good health.

This chain links TRBV18 with TRBJ2-3; 10 bases fit TRBD1. Per germline, CDR1 KGHSH and CDR2 LQKENI. The CDR3 runs to 15 residues. Trimming took 8 bases from V and 3 from J; bases not matched to a gene: 8. DNA for the CDR3: TGTGCCAGCCAACCGGGACAGGGGCGAACAGATACGCAGTATTTT. As protein: CASQPGQGRTDTQYF. Full variable domain (missing parts from reference TRBV18 and TRBJ2-3): NAGVMQNPRHLVRRRGQEARLRCSPMKGHSHVYWYRQLPEEGLKFMVYLQKENIIDESGMPKERFSAEFPKEGPSILRIQQVVRGDSAAYFCASQPGQGRTDTQYFGPGTRLTVL.

This chain connects TRBV9 to TRBJ2-2; D gene ambiguous. V dropped 3 bases and J dropped 2 bases, with 11 bases sitting between them. CDR1 and CDR2 from the germline V gene are SGDLS and YYNGEE. The CDR3 length is 15 residues. CDR3 amino acids: CASSAVGPNTGELFF. The CDR3 region has the DNA TGTGCCAGCAGCGCCGTCGGGCCCAACACCGGGGAGCTGTTTTTT.

The chain employs TRBV6-1 and TRBJ1-6, with no clear D. V lost 10 bases and J lost 0, with 13 bases in between. CDR3 length equals 15 residues. From germline, CDR1 is MNHNS and CDR2 SASEGT. The CDR3 nucleotides read TGTGCCACCGGTTTTCTCAGCTCCTATAATTCACCCCTCCACTTT. It specifies CATGFLSSYNSPLHF.

This rearrangement joins TRBV5-4 to TRBJ1-2; 7 bases are shared with TRBD1. Germline CDR1 and CDR2: SGHNT and YYREEE (reference sequence). The CDR3 covers 14 residues. V dropped 0 bases and J dropped 3; count of bases not matched to a gene: 2. The CDR3 DNA sequence: TGTGCCAGCAGCTTGGACAGGGGTGACTATGGCTACACCTTC. Translating gives CASSLDRGDYGYTF.

This clone was detected many times. V is TRBV30 and J is TRBJ1-3, with a weak D call TRBD1 (5 bases). The CDR3 length is 13 residues. CDR1 and CDR2 from the germline V gene are GTSNPN and SVGIG (reference sequence). Trimming pared 5 bases from V and 11 bases from J, leaving 19 bases between. CDR3 loop: CAWDHTTGHAIYF. CDR3 DNA sequence: TGTGCCTGGGACCATACCACGGGGCACGCCATATATTTT. Looking up the rest from reference TRBV30 and TRBJ1-3 gives the full variable domain: SQTIHQWPATLVQPVGSPLSLECTVEGTSNPNLYWYRQAAGRGLQLLFYSVGIGQISSEVPQNLSASRPQDRQFILSSKKLLLSDSGFYLCAWDHTTGHAIYFGEGSWLTVV.